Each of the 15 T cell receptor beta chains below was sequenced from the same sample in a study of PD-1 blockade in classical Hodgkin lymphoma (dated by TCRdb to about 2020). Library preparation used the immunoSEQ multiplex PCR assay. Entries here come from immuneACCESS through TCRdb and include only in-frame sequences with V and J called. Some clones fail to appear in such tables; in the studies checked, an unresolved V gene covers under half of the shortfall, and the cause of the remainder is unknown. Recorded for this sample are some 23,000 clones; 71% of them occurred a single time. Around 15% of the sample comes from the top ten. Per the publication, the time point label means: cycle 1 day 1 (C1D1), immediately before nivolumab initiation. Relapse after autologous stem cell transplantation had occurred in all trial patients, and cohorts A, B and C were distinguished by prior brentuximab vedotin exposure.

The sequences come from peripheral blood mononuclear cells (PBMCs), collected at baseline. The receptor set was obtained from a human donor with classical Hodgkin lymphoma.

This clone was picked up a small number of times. The CDR3 DNA reads TGTGCCAGCAGTTTATCTACGCAGTATTTT. Amino acid sequence: CASSLSTQYF. The rearrangement links TRBV28 to TRBJ2-3; no clear D. There are 10 residues in the CDR3. Germline V lookup: CDR1 MDHEN, CDR2 SYDVKM. V dropped 1 base and J dropped 8 bases, with 1 base sitting between them.

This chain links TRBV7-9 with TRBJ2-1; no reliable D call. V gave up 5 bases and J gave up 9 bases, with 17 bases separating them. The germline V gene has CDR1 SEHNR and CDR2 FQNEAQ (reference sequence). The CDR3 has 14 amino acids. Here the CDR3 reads CASSLELVVLEQFF. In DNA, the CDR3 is TGTGCCAGCAGCCTAGAACTTGTTGTTCTTGAGCAGTTCTTC.

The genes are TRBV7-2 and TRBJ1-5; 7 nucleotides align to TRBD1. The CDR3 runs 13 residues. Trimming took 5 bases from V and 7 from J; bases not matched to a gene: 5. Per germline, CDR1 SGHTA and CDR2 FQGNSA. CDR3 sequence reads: CASSDRVQQPQHF. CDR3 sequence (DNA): TGTGCCAGCAGCGACAGGGTACAACAGCCCCAGCATTTT.

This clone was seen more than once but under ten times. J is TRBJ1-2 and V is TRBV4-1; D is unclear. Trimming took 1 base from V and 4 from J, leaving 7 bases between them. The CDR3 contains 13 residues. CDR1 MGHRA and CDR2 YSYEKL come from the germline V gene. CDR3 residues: CASSQVLVYGYTF. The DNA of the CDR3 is TGCGCCAGCAGCCAAGTTTTGGTCTATGGCTACACCTTC.

DNA of the CDR3: TGTGCCAGCAGTTACTCTGGGGGTCCGGAGACCCAGTACTTC. Amino acid sequence: CASSYSGGPETQYF. This sequence joins TRBV6-6 and TRBJ2-5; the D gene could be TRBD1 or TRBD2 (5 bases each). Between the trimmed V and J ends, which lost 0 bases and 5 bases, there was a span of 10 bases. The CDR3 loop spans 14 amino acids. Germline V gene lookup returns CDR1 MNHNY and CDR2 SVGAGI (reference sequence).

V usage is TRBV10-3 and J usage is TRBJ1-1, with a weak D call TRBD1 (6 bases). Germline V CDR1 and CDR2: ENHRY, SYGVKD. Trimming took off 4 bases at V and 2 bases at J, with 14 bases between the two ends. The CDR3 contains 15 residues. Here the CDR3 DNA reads TGTGCCATCAGTGGGATACGGACAGAAAACACTGAAGCTTTCTTT. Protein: CAISGIRTENTEAFF.

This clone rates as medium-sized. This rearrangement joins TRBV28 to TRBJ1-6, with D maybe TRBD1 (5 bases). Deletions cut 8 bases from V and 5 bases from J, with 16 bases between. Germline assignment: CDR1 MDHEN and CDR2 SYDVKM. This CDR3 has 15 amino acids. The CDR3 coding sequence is TGTGCCAGCGGGGACCCGCGCCGCGATAATTCACCCCTCCACTTT. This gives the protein CASGDPRRDNSPLHF.

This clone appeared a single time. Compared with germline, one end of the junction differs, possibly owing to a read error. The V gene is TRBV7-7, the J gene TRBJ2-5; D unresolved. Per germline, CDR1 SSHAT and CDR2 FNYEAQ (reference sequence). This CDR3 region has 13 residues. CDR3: CASSFVRRETQYF. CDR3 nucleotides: TGTGCTAGCAGCTTTGTAAGAAGGGAGACCCAGTACTTC.

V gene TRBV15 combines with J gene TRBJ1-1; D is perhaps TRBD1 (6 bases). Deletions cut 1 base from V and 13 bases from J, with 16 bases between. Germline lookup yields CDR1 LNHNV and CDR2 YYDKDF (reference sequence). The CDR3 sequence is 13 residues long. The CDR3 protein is CATSRVGGPLGFF. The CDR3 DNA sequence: TGTGCCACCAGCAGAGTAGGGGGGCCCTTAGGTTTCTTT. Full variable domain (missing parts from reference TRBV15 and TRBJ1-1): DAMVIQNPRYQVTQFGKPVTLSCSQTLNHNVMYWYQQKSSQAPKLLFHYYDKDFNNEADTPDNFQSRRPNTSFCFLDIRSPGLGDTAMYLCATSRVGGPLGFFGQGTRLTVV.

The CDR3 spells CASSLLQNNEKLFF. The CDR3 nucleotides read TGTGCCAGTAGTTTGTTACAGAACAATGAAAAACTGTTTTTT. The V gene is TRBV19, the J gene TRBJ1-4; D not certain. V lost 5 bases to trimming and J lost 5 bases, with 12 bases between them. Germline lookup yields CDR1 LNHDA and CDR2 SQIVND (reference sequence). The CDR3 sequence is 14 residues long.

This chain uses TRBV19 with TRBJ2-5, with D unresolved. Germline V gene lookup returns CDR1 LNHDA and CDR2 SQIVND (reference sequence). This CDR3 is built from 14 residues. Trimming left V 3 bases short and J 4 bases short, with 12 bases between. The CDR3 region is CASSILWARETQYF. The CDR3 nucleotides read TGTGCCAGTAGTATTCTTTGGGCCAGAGAGACCCAGTACTTC.

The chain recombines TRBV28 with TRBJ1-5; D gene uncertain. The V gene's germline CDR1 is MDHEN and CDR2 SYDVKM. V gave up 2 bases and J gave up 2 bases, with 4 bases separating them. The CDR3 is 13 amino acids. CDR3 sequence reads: CASSLLGNQPQHF. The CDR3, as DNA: TGTGCCAGCAGTTTACTTGGCAATCAGCCCCAGCATTTT.

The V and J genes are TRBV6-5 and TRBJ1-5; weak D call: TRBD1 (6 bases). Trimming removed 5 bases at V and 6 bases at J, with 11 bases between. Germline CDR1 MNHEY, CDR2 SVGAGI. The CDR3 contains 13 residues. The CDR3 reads CASSEDRSQPQHF. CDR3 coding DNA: TGTGCCAGCAGTGAAGACAGGTCTCAGCCCCAGCATTTT.

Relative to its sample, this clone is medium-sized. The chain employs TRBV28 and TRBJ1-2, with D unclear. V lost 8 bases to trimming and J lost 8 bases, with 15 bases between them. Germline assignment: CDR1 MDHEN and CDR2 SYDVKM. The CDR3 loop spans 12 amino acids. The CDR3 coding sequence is TGTGCCAGCCTTAGGGCAGGTGGCGGCTACACCTTC. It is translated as CASLRAGGGYTF.

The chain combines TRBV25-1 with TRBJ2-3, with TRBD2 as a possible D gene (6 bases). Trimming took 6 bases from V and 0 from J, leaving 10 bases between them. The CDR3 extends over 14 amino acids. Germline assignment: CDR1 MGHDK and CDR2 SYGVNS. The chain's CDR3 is CASRRGGSTDTQYF. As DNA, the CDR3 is TGTGCCAGCAGGAGGGGAGGTAGCACAGATACGCAGTATTTT.